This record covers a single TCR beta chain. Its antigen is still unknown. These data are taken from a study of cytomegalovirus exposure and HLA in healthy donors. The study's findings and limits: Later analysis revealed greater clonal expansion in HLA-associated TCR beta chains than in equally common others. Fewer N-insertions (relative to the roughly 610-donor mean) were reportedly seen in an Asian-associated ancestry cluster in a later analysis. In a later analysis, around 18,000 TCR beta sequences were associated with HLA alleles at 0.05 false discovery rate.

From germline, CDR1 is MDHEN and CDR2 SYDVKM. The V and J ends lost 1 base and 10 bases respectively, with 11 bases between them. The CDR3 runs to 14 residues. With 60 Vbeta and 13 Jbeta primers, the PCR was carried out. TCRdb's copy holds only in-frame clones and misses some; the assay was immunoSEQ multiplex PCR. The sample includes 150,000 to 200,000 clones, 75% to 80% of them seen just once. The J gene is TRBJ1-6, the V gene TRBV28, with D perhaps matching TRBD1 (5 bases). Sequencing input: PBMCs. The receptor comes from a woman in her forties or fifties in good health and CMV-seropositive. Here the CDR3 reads CASSLFRVGSPLHF. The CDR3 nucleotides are TGTGCCAGCAGTTTATTCAGGGTGGGGTCACCCCTCCACTTT.